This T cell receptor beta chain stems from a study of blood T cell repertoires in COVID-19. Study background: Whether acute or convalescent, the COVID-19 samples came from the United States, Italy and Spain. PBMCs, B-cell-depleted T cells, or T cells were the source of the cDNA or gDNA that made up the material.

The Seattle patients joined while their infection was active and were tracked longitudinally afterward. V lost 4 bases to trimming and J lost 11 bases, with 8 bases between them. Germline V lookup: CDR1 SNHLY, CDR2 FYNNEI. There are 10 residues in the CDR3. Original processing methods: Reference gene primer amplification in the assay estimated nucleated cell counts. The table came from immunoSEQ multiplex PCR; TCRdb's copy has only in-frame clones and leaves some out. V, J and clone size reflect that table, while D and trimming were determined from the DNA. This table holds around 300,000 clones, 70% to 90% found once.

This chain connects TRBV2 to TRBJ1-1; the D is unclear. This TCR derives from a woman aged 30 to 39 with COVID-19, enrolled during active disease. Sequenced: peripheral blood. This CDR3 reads CASSGTLAFF. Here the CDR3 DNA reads TGTGCCAGCAGTGGGACTCTTGCTTTCTTT.